The 27 T cell receptor beta chains listed next were all sequenced from one sample in a study of blood T cells in healthy people across ages. The use of a sample-barcoded 5' primer and a J-beta primer mix characterized a second PCR of 7 to 11 cycles. Via MiXCR, TCRdb re-called the 5' RACE reads, giving one row per CDR3 protein. The data hold some 1 million distinct CDR3 sequences, with over 35% observed a single time. Sequenced material: blood. These TCRs come from a woman aged 55-70 years in good health.

The chain couples TRBV21-1 to TRBJ2-5; TRBD1 is the table's D call and was not checked against the DNA. TRBV21-1 is annotated as a pseudogene. The CDR3 is 16 amino acids. The CDR3 loop is CASGRAGQAYQETQYF. CDR3 DNA: TGTGCCAGCGGTAGGGCGGGACAGGCGTACCAAGAGACCCAGTACTTC.

The J gene is TRBJ2-3, the V gene TRBV18; D uncertain. The V gene's germline CDR1 is KGHSH and CDR2 LQKENI. Trimming took 6 bases from V and 0 from J, leaving 13 bases between them. The CDR3 runs 15 residues. The CDR3 bases are TGTGCCAGCTCGCAGGAACTGTTTAGCACAGATACGCAGTATTTT. This translates into CASSQELFSTDTQYF.

The chain uses TRBV28 and TRBJ2-1; 7 nucleotides match TRBD2. V lost 6 bases to trimming and J lost 4 bases; unmatched junction nucleotides: 9. Germline assignment: CDR1 MDHEN and CDR2 SYDVKM. This CDR3 contains 15 residues. CDR3 in DNA: TGTGCCAGCAGCCTACAGAGCGGGACTTACAATGAGCAGTTCTTC. The encoded protein is CASSLQSGTYNEQFF.

CDR3 in amino acids: CASSVEVAGSYNEQFF. The CDR3 DNA is TGTGCCAGCAGCGTAGAGGTTGCAGGCTCCTACAATGAGCAGTTCTTC. This chain connects TRBV9 to TRBJ2-1; D unresolved. Germline lookup yields CDR1 SGDLS and CDR2 YYNGEE. The CDR3 consists of 16 residues. V lost 0 bases and J 0 bases, leaving 10 bases between the germline ends.

The V and J genes are TRBV6-2 or TRBV6-3 and TRBJ2-5; TRBD1 agrees at 8 bases. The closer fit of TRBJ2-7 to the DNA end suggests the J call may be wrong. This CDR3 has 15 residues. Germline lookup yields CDR1 MNHEY and CDR2 SVGEGT. The CDR3 reads CASSYRSTGGSEQYF. CDR3 in DNA: TGTGCCAGCAGTTACCGGAGTACAGGGGGATCCGAGCAGTACTTC.

The chain has TRBV7-2 and TRBJ2-5; tentatively, D is TRBD1 or TRBD2 (5 bases each). Germline lookup yields CDR1 SGHTA and CDR2 FQGNSA. With 5 bases removed from V and 2 bases from J, the gap between germline ends came to 30 bases. The CDR3 is made up of 20 amino acids. The CDR3 region is CASSPRAPLRGPGWQETQYF. The CDR3 bases are TGTGCCAGCAGCCCTAGGGCCCCACTTCGGGGCCCAGGGTGGCAAGAGACCCAGTACTTC.

The V gene is TRBV29-1, the J gene TRBJ1-1; 8 positions agree with TRBD1. The V and J ends lost 5 bases and 3 bases, in that order; junction bases with no gene match: 14. Germline CDR1 and CDR2: SQVTM and ANQGSEA. The CDR3 consists of 16 residues. CDR3: CSVQRGAGGGDTEAFF. The CDR3 nucleotides are TGCAGCGTTCAAAGGGGGGCAGGGGGCGGTGACACTGAAGCTTTCTTT.

The chain carries TRBV18 and TRBJ2-7; TRBD2 agrees at 7 bases. Germline CDR1 reads KGHSH; CDR2 reads LQKENI. Germline trimming cut 3 bases from V and 6 bases from J; bases unmatched to any gene: 8. This CDR3 region has 14 residues. The CDR3 DNA reads as TGTGCCAGCTCACCGGCAGCGGGAAGGTGCGAGCAGTACTTC. It codes for CASSPAAGRCEQYF.

There are a few counts of this clonotype. This chain links TRBV9 with TRBJ1-2; D uncertain. With 4 bases removed from V and 1 base from J, the gap between germline ends came to 11 bases. From germline, CDR1 is SGDLS and CDR2 YYNGEE. The CDR3 extends over 14 amino acids. The CDR3 bases are TGTGCCAGCAGCTCAGACGGCAGTAACTATGGCTACACCTTC. Its protein is CASSSDGSNYGYTF.

This chain uses TRBV12-3 or TRBV12-4 with TRBJ1-5; D possibly corresponds to TRBD1 (6 bases). Trimming cost V 4 bases and J 5 bases, with 12 bases left between them. This CDR3 region has 14 residues. CDR3 sequence (DNA): TGTGCCAGCAGTTCCGGACAGTTCCATCAGCCCCAGCATTTT. It translates to CASSSGQFHQPQHF.

The gene calls are TRBV2 and TRBJ1-5, with unresolved D. Trimming shortened V by 3 bases and J by 6 bases, and 6 bases separated the two germline ends. The CDR3 sequence is 12 residues long. CDR1 is SNHLY and CDR2 is FYNNEI in the germline V gene. For the CDR3, the DNA is TGTGCCAGCAGTGATCACCCTCAGCCCCAGCATTTT. It translates to CASSDHPQPQHF.

The V and J genes are TRBV12-3 or TRBV12-4 and TRBJ1-1; D is uncertain. This CDR3 has 13 amino acids. V was pared by 7 bases and J by 4 bases, with 13 bases between. The CDR3 here is CASTFSAVTEAFF. The CDR3 nucleotides read TGTGCCAGCACCTTCTCAGCGGTCACTGAAGCTTTCTTT.

The CDR3 DNA follows: TGTGCCAGCAGTTGGTCTAGAACTGATAGCTCCTACAATGAGCAGTACTTC. Translated: CASSWSRTDSSYNEQYF. The V call is TRBV2, the J call TRBJ2-1; D gene ambiguous. The DNA end is a closer match to TRBJ2-7, so the J assignment may be wrong. CDR3 length: 17 amino acids. The V gene's germline CDR1 is SNHLY and CDR2 FYNNEI.

This clonotype appeared a few times. The gene calls are TRBV27 and TRBJ2-3; D call uncertain. CDR3 size: 15 residues. The germline gives CDR1 MNHEY, CDR2 SMNVEV (reference sequence). Trimming shortened V by 3 bases and J by 1 base, and 11 bases separated the two germline ends. The CDR3 DNA reads as TGTGCCAGCAGTTTGGTGGCGTACGGCACAGATACGCAGTATTTT. It yields the protein CASSLVAYGTDTQYF.

This clonotype was seen ten or more times. The rearrangement links TRBV20-1 to TRBJ2-4, with TRBD1 matching 7 bases. Germline loops: CDR1 DFQATT, CDR2 SNEGSKA (reference sequence). Unmatched junction bases numbered 6, after V lost 5 bases and J lost 5 bases. CDR3 length equals 13 residues. The DNA for the CDR3 is TGCAGTGCTTACGGGGACAGTCAAAACATTCAGTACTTC. Protein: CSAYGDSQNIQYF.

This clonotype was picked up many times. DNA of the CDR3: TGCGCCAGCAGCCAAATCACGGCCGGGTCTGGGGCCAACGTCCTGACTTTC. It is translated as CASSQITAGSGANVLTF. The V call is TRBV4-1, the J call TRBJ2-6, with unresolved D. Germline V gene sequence: CDR1 MGHRA, CDR2 YSYEKL. The CDR3 covers 17 residues. V was clipped by 2 bases and J by 1 base, with 12 bases between them.

The chain is built from TRBV5-6 and TRBJ1-2; 8 nucleotides align to TRBD1. Germline CDR1 reads SGHDT; CDR2 reads YYEEEE. Trimming removed 0 bases from V and 6 bases from J; junction bases left unmatched: 1. The CDR3 has 13 amino acids. CDR3 protein: CASSLGRGHGYTF. The CDR3 region has the DNA TGTGCCAGCAGCTTGGGCAGGGGGCATGGCTACACCTTC.

The chain joins TRBV6-5 to TRBJ2-7; TRBD2 aligns across 12 bases. CDR1 MNHEY and CDR2 SVGAGI come from the germline V gene. With V trimmed by 10 bases and J by 7 bases, 11 bases remained unmatched. The CDR3 extends over 14 amino acids. For the CDR3, the DNA is TGTGCCACACAGACTAGCGGGAGATTGGGGGAGCAGTACTTC. It encodes CATQTSGRLGEQYF.

The genes are TRBV5-1 and TRBJ2-5; 9 nucleotides agree with TRBD1. J gave up 2 bases and V 3 bases, and 5 bases lay outside the gene matches. Germline V gives CDR1 SGHRS, CDR2 YFSETQ. CDR3 length equals 15 residues. This CDR3 reads CASSSLQGAQETQYF. The CDR3 nucleotides are TGCGCCAGCAGCTCGTTACAGGGGGCACAAGAGACCCAGTACTTC.

This clonotype was detected many times. This sequence joins TRBV20-1 and TRBJ2-7; 14 bases are a match to TRBD2. V shed 5 bases, J shed 4 bases, and the junction held 7 bases outside the gene matches. The CDR3 is 15 amino acids. Germline V CDR1 and CDR2: DFQATT, SNEGSKA (reference sequence). The CDR3 protein is CSAAGTSGSTYEQYF. In DNA form, the CDR3 reads TGCAGTGCTGCCGGGACTAGCGGGAGTACTTACGAGCAGTACTTC.

This clonotype was counted a few times. The CDR3 here is CASSLVAGEYENEQFF. CDR3 coding DNA: TGTGCCAGCAGCTTAGTTGCGGGAGAATACGAAAATGAGCAGTTCTTC. The V call is TRBV7-2, the J call TRBJ2-1; 7 bases line up with TRBD2. The CDR3 length is 16 residues. Germline assignment: CDR1 SGHTA and CDR2 FQGNSA. The V gene end was trimmed by 1 base and the J gene end by 7 bases; junction bases not matched to a gene: 10.

The genes are TRBV28 and TRBJ2-1; D is unresolved. Germline V gene lookup returns CDR1 MDHEN and CDR2 SYDVKM. The CDR3 sequence is 11 residues long. V was trimmed by 7 bases and J by 9 bases, leaving 10 bases between them. The CDR3 spells CASINPVEQFF. The CDR3 bases are TGTGCCAGCATTAATCCCGTTGAGCAGTTCTTC.

The V and J genes are TRBV7-9 and TRBJ2-6, with D perhaps matching TRBD2 (5 bases). V was trimmed by 0 bases and J by 0 bases, leaving 6 bases between them. Per germline, CDR1 SEHNR and CDR2 FQNEAQ (reference sequence). This CDR3 is 16 amino acids long. The CDR3 DNA reads as TGTGCCAGCAGCTTAGCGAGGGACTCTGGGGCCAACGTCCTGACTTTC. Amino acids: CASSLARDSGANVLTF.

The V and J genes are TRBV5-1 and TRBJ2-5; 7 bases align to TRBD1. V was clipped by 0 bases and J by 1 base; unmatched bases: 6. The germline gives CDR1 SGHRS, CDR2 YFSETQ. CDR3 size: 16 residues. This CDR3 reads CASSLGDRAGQETQYF. The CDR3, as DNA: TGCGCCAGCAGCTTGGGGGACAGAGCAGGCCAAGAGACCCAGTACTTC.

The chain links TRBV20-1 to TRBJ2-5, with D possibly called TRBD1 or TRBD2 (6 bases each). V lost 5 bases to trimming and J lost 3 bases, with 16 bases between them. This CDR3 region has 14 residues. Germline V CDR1 and CDR2: DFQATT, SNEGSKA (reference sequence). CDR3 nucleotide sequence: TGCAGTGCTGAGGGGGTTTGGGGGGAAGAGACCCAGTACTTC. Translated, it gives CSAEGVWGEETQYF.

V is TRBV7-9 and J is TRBJ2-7; D is possibly TRBD2 (6 bases). The CDR3 totals 14 residues. V was pared by 7 bases and J by 6 bases, with 19 bases between. Germline V gene data show CDR1 as SEHNR and CDR2 as FQNEAQ (reference sequence). The chain's CDR3 is CASNQLGGSTEQYF. The CDR3 DNA reads as TGTGCCAGCAACCAACTTGGGGGGTCGACCGAGCAGTACTTC.

This clonotype appeared a few times. DNA for the CDR3: TGTGCCAGCAGCCAAGAGGCGAGACTAGCGGAGGGGGGCACAGATACGCAGTATTTT. Its protein product is CASSQEARLAEGGTDTQYF. The rearrangement links TRBV4-2 to TRBJ2-3, with TRBD2 matching 9 bases. This CDR3 is built from 19 residues. Germline V gene data show CDR1 as LGHNA and CDR2 as YNFKEQ. V gave up 0 bases and J gave up 1 base; unmatched junction bases: 11.